A selection of T cell receptor beta chains follows, all from one sample in a study of CD8 T cells in Susac syndrome. TCRdb analysed the immunoSEQ multiplex PCR reads with MiXCR anew, one entry per CDR3 protein. The sample consists of about 190,000 distinct CDR3 sequences, around 95% of them appearing once. Sequencing used CD4+ T cells from PBMCs. The receptor source for this set is a human donor with Susac syndrome. Both conserved end residues are part of each CDR3. Fields, in order: clone size, J gene, D gene, V gene, CDR3 length, CDR3 DNA, CDR3 protein. D genes are given only for firm matches. A clone size is listed for some rows: how often the clone was seen (once, few, many), or a class if it is expanded.

- TRBJ2-5 - TRBV12-3/TRBV12-4 11 TGTGCCAGCAGCCTCGACAGGTTTCAGAACTTC CASSLDRFQNF
- TRBJ2-5 - TRBV18 17 TGTGCCAGCTCACCACCGGTAACAGGCGCGTACCAAGAGACCCAGTACTTC CASSPPVTGAYQETQYF
once TRBJ1-1 - TRBV12-3/TRBV12-4 16 TGTGCCAGCAGTTTACCCTATCAACGGGGGAACACTGAAGCTTTCTTT CASSLPYQRGNTEAFF
once TRBJ1-2 - TRBV20-1 11 TGCAGTGCTCTAAGGGGAGATGGCTACACCTTC CSALRGDGYTF
- TRBJ1-1 - TRBV20-1 11 TGCAGTGCTGGAGTCGGACTTGAAGCTTTCTTT CSAGVGLEAFF
- TRBJ1-6 - TRBV5-5 14 TGTGCCAGCAGCCTAGGAGCAGAGGGGTCACCCCTCCACTTT CASSLGAEGSPLHF
- TRBJ2-5 TRBD2 TRBV20-1 15 TGCAGTGCTAGGAGCGGGGGGCGGTACCAAGAGACCCAGTACTTC CSARSGGRYQETQYF
- TRBJ1-4 - TRBV5-1 14 TGCGCCAGCAGCTTTCGGTTAGGTCAGGAAAAACTGTTTTTT CASSFRLGQEKLFF
- TRBJ2-1 TRBD2 TRBV6-2/TRBV6-3 15 TGTGCCAGCAGTTACGACGGGGGGGCCTGGAATGAGCAGTTCTTC CASSYDGGAWNEQFF
- TRBJ1-1 - TRBV19 13 TGTGCCAGTAGTAACCCGGGGGCCACTGAAGCTTTCTTT CASSNPGATEAFF
- TRBJ2-7 TRBD1 TRBV20-1 14 TGCAGTGCACAGGGGGCAGCCCCTCCCTACGAGCAGTACTTC CSAQGAAPPYEQYF
- TRBJ2-6 - TRBV7-9 16 TGTGCCAGCAGCTTACTCGCGGGGACTGGGGCCAACGTCCTGACTTTC CASSLLAGTGANVLTF
- TRBJ2-6 - TRBV5-1 15 TGCGCCAGCAGCCAACAGAGAGGTGGGGCCAACGTCCTGACTTTC CASSQQRGGANVLTF
- TRBJ2-5 TRBD2 TRBV9 16 TGTGCCAGCAGCGTGGGAGCGGGGGGGCTCCAAGAGACCCAGTACTTC CASSVGAGGLQETQYF
- TRBJ2-3 TRBD2 TRBV20-1 16 TGCAGTGCCCACCAGAGACTAGCGGGGGACACAGATACGCAGTATTTT CSAHQRLAGDTDTQYF
- TRBJ1-2 - TRBV15 16 TGTGCCACCAGCAGAGATGGAGTCCAGGCTCTCTATGGCTACACCTTC CATSRDGVQALYGYTF
- TRBJ2-5 TRBD2 TRBV30 13 TGTGCCTGGACGGCGGGGGGGCCAGAGACCCAGTACTTC CAWTAGGPETQYF
- TRBJ1-6 - TRBV6-2/TRBV6-3 18 TGTGCCAGCAGCTCTCTGGTGGGAGCCGGGACAAGGGATTCACCCCTCCACTTT CASSSLVGAGTRDSPLHF
- TRBJ1-2 - TRBV7-8 16 TGTGCCAGCAGCCTAATCCCGAAGCTAGATCAGTATGGCTACACCTTC CASSLIPKLDQYGYTF
- TRBJ2-2 TRBD1 TRBV5-6 14 TGTGCCAGCAGCTTTACAGGGGCTACCGGGGAGCTGTTTTTT CASSFTGATGELFF
- TRBJ1-6 - TRBV5-1 13 TGCGCCAGCAGCTTGATGTCTAATTCACCCCTCCACTTT CASSLMSNSPLHF
- TRBJ2-1 - TRBV7-9 12 TGTGCCAGCAACGGATGGGACAATGAGCAGTTCTTC CASNGWDNEQFF
once TRBJ2-7 - TRBV21-1 17 TGTGCCAGCAGCAAAGGGGTTCACAGCGGGGGGGTAAACGAGCAGTACTTC CASSKGVHSGGVNEQYF
- TRBJ1-2 TRBD1 TRBV5-4 18 TGTGCCAGCAGCTTTCTGCTCGGGCAGGGGGTTCCTAACTATGGCTACACCTTC CASSFLLGQGVPNYGYTF
- TRBJ2-3 - TRBV29-1 16 TGCAGCGTTGACGGGGCTGTGAGTGGGGCCACAGATACGCAGTATTTT CSVDGAVSGATDTQYF
- TRBJ1-1 - TRBV19 13 TGTGCCAGTAGTATGGCACCGAACACTGAAGCTTTCTTT CASSMAPNTEAFF
- TRBJ2-5 - TRBV7-9 18 TGTGCCAGCAGCTTAGGGGACGCGGGATCGACGTCGGTGGAGACCCAGTACTTC CASSLGDAGSTSVETQYF
once TRBJ2-3 - TRBV4-2 15 TGTGCCAGCAGCCAGGCCAGTCGAAATCCAGATACGCAGTATTTT CASSQASRNPDTQYF
- TRBJ2-7 - TRBV3-1 13 TGTGCCAGCAGCCACCCAGGGATGGACGAGCAGTACTTC CASSHPGMDEQYF
once TRBJ2-5 TRBD1 TRBV5-6 13 TGTGCCAGCAGCTGGGACAGCCAAGAGACCCAGTACTTC CASSWDSQETQYF
- TRBJ1-2 - TRBV6-5 16 TGTGCCAGCAGTCACGTAAATTCCCAGAGATTCTATGGCTACACCTTC CASSHVNSQRFYGYTF
- TRBJ1-5 TRBD1 TRBV11-2 15 TGTGCCAGCAGCAAGCGACAGGGAAGCAATCAGCCCCAGCATTTT CASSKRQGSNQPQHF
- TRBJ2-7 - TRBV7-8 15 TGTGCCAGCAGCCTCTCGGACAGTTCTTCCTACGAGCAGTACTTC CASSLSDSSSYEQYF
- TRBJ1-2 TRBD1 TRBV5-1 15 TGCGCCAGCAGCCCAGACGGACAGGGGCCCTATGGCTACACCTTC CASSPDGQGPYGYTF
- TRBJ1-2 - TRBV4-3 15 TGCGCCAGCAGCCAAGTGCGGGGGGACGCCTATGGCTACACCTTC CASSQVRGDAYGYTF
- TRBJ2-7 TRBD2 TRBV30 16 TGTGCCTGGAGTAAGATGGGACTAGCGCTAGCCTACGAGCAGTACTTC CAWSKMGLALAYEQYF
- TRBJ2-7 - TRBV4-3 14 TGCGCCAGCAGCCAAGGGACGCGTACCTACGAGCAGTACTTC CASSQGTRTYEQYF
- TRBJ1-3 - TRBV13 13 TGTGCCAGCAGCAAGGACGTCGGAAACACCATATATTTT CASSKDVGNTIYF
- TRBJ2-1 - TRBV12-3/TRBV12-4 14 TGTGCCAGCAGTTTAGCGGCCCTGTACAATGAGCAGTTCTTC CASSLAALYNEQFF
- TRBJ2-6 TRBD1 TRBV5-6 17 TGTGCCAGCAGCCCGGGACAGGGTAGCTCTGGGGCCAACGTCCTGACTTTC CASSPGQGSSGANVLTF
- TRBJ2-3 TRBD2 TRBV7-2 17 TGTGCCAGCAGCTTAGCGGTACGCGGGGGGGCCGCAGATACGCAGTATTTT CASSLAVRGGAADTQYF
- TRBJ1-1 - TRBV7-2 12 TGTGCCAGCAGCTTGGGGCCGAGTGAAGCTTTCTTT CASSLGPSEAFF
- TRBJ2-7 - TRBV12-3/TRBV12-4 15 TGTGCCAGCAGTGAAGGACGGCGGTTTTTCTACGAGCAGTACTTC CASSEGRRFFYEQYF
- TRBJ1-2 TRBD1 TRBV6-5 15 TGTGCCAGCAGTTATCACCGGGACAGGGACTATGGCTACACCTTC CASSYHRDRDYGYTF
- TRBJ2-4 - TRBV30 13 TGTGCTTGGAACAGGGCCGACGGGGGCATTCAGTACTTC CAWNRADGGIQYF
- TRBJ2-3 - TRBV12-3/TRBV12-4 14 TGTGCCAGCAGTTTAGACAGAAACACAGATACGCAGTATTTT CASSLDRNTDTQYF
- TRBJ2-1 - TRBV12-3/TRBV12-4 14 TGTGCCAGCAGTTTTTACCCGGGGGCGAATGAGCAGTTCTTC CASSFYPGANEQFF
- TRBJ2-7 - TRBV29-1 10 TGCAGCGTCCAAAAGGGCGAGCAGTACTTC CSVQKGEQYF
- TRBJ2-7 TRBD1 TRBV29-1 12 TGCAGCGTGGACGGGACAGGGATGCTGCAGTACTTC CSVDGTGMLQYF
- TRBJ1-6 TRBD1 TRBV15 15 TGTGCCACCAGCACTCGACAGGGGGCTAATTCACCCCTCCACTTT CATSTRQGANSPLHF
- TRBJ2-3 - TRBV7-7 14 TGTGCCAGCAGCTTAGGTGGATTCCTTAGTACGCAGTATTTT CASSLGGFLSTQYF
- TRBJ1-3 TRBD1 TRBV18 17 TGTGCCAGCTCACCCGGGCAGGGGGCCAACTCTGGAAACACCATATATTTT CASSPGQGANSGNTIYF
- TRBJ2-3 - TRBV29-1 12 TGCAGCGTTGCCTCGCCGGGAGATACGCAGTATTTT CSVASPGDTQYF
- TRBJ2-5 - TRBV3-1 13 TGTGCCAGCAGCCAACCGTTCCAAGAGACCCAGTACTTC CASSQPFQETQYF
- TRBJ2-7 - TRBV9 18 TGTGCCAGCAGCGTAGACCCCCCAGGGCCCGGAGGCTCCTACGAGCAGTACTTC CASSVDPPGPGGSYEQYF
- TRBJ1-1 - TRBV5-1 14 TGCGCCAGCAGCTTGGCGGGGGGCGGCACTGAAGCTTTCTTT CASSLAGGGTEAFF
- TRBJ2-7 TRBD1 TRBV10-2 12 TGCGCCAGCACCGGGACAGGGGCCGAGCAGTACTTC CASTGTGAEQYF
- TRBJ1-1 - TRBV5-1 13 TGCGCCAGCAGCTTACCCGCAGGGACCGAAGCTTTCTTT CASSLPAGTEAFF
- TRBJ1-2 - TRBV4-3 14 TGCGCCAGCAGCCAAGAGTTGTCCCGGACGGGCTACACCTTC CASSQELSRTGYTF
- TRBJ2-5 - TRBV15 16 TGTGCCACCAGCAGAGGGGGGGAACAGGGTGGAGAGACCCAGTACTTC CATSRGGEQGGETQYF